The rows below give T cell receptor beta chains drawn from one sample of a study of cytomegalovirus exposure and HLA in healthy donors. Produced via immunoSEQ multiplex PCR; TCRdb's table is partial and in-frame only. The sample holds 70,000 to 90,000 clones, roughly 80% seen once. The sequenced sample consisted of PBMCs. The receptors here all came from a man between 35 and 55 years old in good health and CMV-seronegative. Both conserved end residues are part of each CDR3. A D gene is named only where the DNA matches it firmly. The size field is filled for only some rows; it gives once, few, many or a size class.

V	D	J	size	DNA	CDR3
TRBV18	TRBD1	TRBJ1-1	-	TGTGCCAGCTCCCCCCAGGGGGCGAACACTGAAGCTTTCTTT	CASSPQGANTEAFF
TRBV6-6	-	TRBJ1-1	-	TGTGCCAGCAGTTCCATGGGGGACAATGAAGCTTTCTTT	CASSSMGDNEAFF
TRBV7-3	-	TRBJ2-3	-	TGTGCCAGCAGCTTAGGTACGGGGGTCACAGATACGCAGTATTTT	CASSLGTGVTDTQYF
TRBV28	TRBD1	TRBJ1-1	few	TGTGCCAGCAGTTTAGAGGGACAGGGAGGCGAAGCTTTCTTT	CASSLEGQGGEAFF
TRBV25-1	TRBD1	TRBJ1-6	-	TGTGCCAGCAGACAGGGGGCCGGGAATTCACCCCTCCACTTT	CASRQGAGNSPLHF
TRBV7-3	TRBD1	TRBJ2-1	-	TGTGCCAGCAGCTTAACGGTGACAGGGGGAACTGAGCAGTTCTTC	CASSLTVTGGTEQFF
TRBV29-1	TRBD1	TRBJ2-7	-	TGCAGCTTTACCCCCTACCGGGACAGGCCTCGAGAGCAGTACTTC	CSFTPYRDRPREQYF
TRBV12-5	-	TRBJ1-1	-	TGTGCTAGTGGTACAGGACACAGAAACACTGAAGCTTTCTTT	CASGTGHRNTEAFF
TRBV9	-	TRBJ1-4	-	TGTGCCAGCAGCGTATCTCAGGGATCAAATGAAAAACTGTTTTTT	CASSVSQGSNEKLFF
TRBV29-1	TRBD1	TRBJ2-1	-	TGCAGCGGGACAGGGACAGCCTCCTACAATGAGCAGTTCTTC	CSGTGTASYNEQFF
TRBV9	TRBD1	TRBJ1-1	-	TGTGCCAGCGACCTCCTGGGACAGGGGAACACTGAAGCTTTCTTT	CASDLLGQGNTEAFF